A single sample is the source of the 26 T cell receptor beta chains below, sequenced in a study of identifying expanded T cells in peripheral blood. Sequenced by immunoSEQ multiplex PCR; TCRdb stores in-frame clones only, minus some. This table holds around 120,000 clones, 86% found once. Sequencing was done on a sample of blood. These receptors were obtained from a person between 18 and 69 years old in good health.

This chain joins TRBV7-2 and TRBJ2-5, with 8 nucleotides matching TRBD1. The trim removed 1 base at V and 5 bases at J, leaving 9 bases unmatched. The germline V gene has CDR1 SGHTA and CDR2 FQGNSA. This CDR3 is 16 amino acids long. In nucleotides, the CDR3 is TGTGCCAGCAGCTTAGGGGCAGGGGGCCGACGGGAGACCCAGTACTTC. Translated: CASSLGAGGRRETQYF.

The rearrangement joins TRBV5-4 to TRBJ1-5; D is unclear. CDR3 size: 14 residues. Trimming stripped 4 bases from V and 0 bases from J, with 8 bases between. In germline, CDR1 is SGHNT, CDR2 YYREEE (reference sequence). This chain's CDR3 is CASSPDISNQPQHF. In DNA form, the CDR3 reads TGTGCCAGCAGCCCGGATATTAGCAATCAGCCCCAGCATTTT.

This chain uses TRBV2 with TRBJ2-7, with TRBD1 identical over 9 bases. Germline CDR1 reads SNHLY; CDR2 reads FYNNEI. The ends lost 4 bases at V and 3 bases at J; junction bases unmatched: 1. There are 13 residues in the CDR3. This CDR3 reads CASSADRGYEQYF. CDR3 DNA: TGTGCCAGCAGTGCGGACAGGGGCTACGAGCAGTACTTC. Based on the CDR3 plus reference TRBV2 and TRBJ2-7, the full variable domain is EPEVTQTPSHQVTQMGQEVILRCVPISNHLYFYWYRQILGQKVEFLVSFYNNEISEKSEIFDDQFSVERPDGSNFTLKIRSTKLEDSAMYFCASSADRGYEQYFGPGTRLTVT.

This rearrangement joins TRBV6-4 to TRBJ2-1; tentative D call: TRBD1 (5 bases). V shed 3 bases and J shed 7 bases, with 10 bases lying between them. The CDR3 covers 13 residues. CDR1 and CDR2 (germline): MRHNA, SNTAGT. CDR3 bases: TGTGCCAGCAGTGATCAGGGTGGGAATGAGCAGTTCTTC. It encodes CASSDQGGNEQFF.

This chain uses TRBV7-2 with TRBJ1-1, with 8 bases identical to TRBD1. J lost 3 bases, V lost 7 bases, and 7 bases had no gene match. From germline, CDR1 is SGHTA and CDR2 FQGNSA. CDR3 length: 14 residues. CDR3 coding DNA: TGTGCCAGCAACTTCGGACAGGGTCACACTGAAGCTTTCTTT. It translates to CASNFGQGHTEAFF.

The chain carries TRBV7-6 and TRBJ2-3, with TRBD1 as a possible D gene (5 bases). Trimming pared 2 bases from V and 5 bases from J, leaving 11 bases between. Per germline, CDR1 SGHVS and CDR2 FNYEAQ. The length of the CDR3 is 14 residues. The CDR3 sequence: CASSLWADKDTQYF. Here the CDR3 DNA reads TGTGCCAGCAGCTTATGGGCGGACAAAGATACGCAGTATTTT.

This chain uses TRBV4-1 with TRBJ1-6; D call uncertain. This CDR3 has 15 amino acids. Trimming cost V 1 base and J 7 bases, with 11 bases left between them. From germline, CDR1 is MGHRA and CDR2 YSYEKL. The CDR3 is CASSQGQHSNSPLHF. Here the CDR3 DNA reads TGCGCCAGCAGCCAAGGGCAACATTCAAATTCACCCCTCCACTTT.

This chain connects TRBV2 to TRBJ2-5, with D tentatively TRBD1 (6 bases). The germline gives CDR1 SNHLY, CDR2 FYNNEI. The length of the CDR3 is 12 residues. The V end lost 7 bases, the J end lost 4 bases, and 10 bases lay between the germline ends. CDR3 bases: TGTGCCAGCACCGGGACACCAGAGACCCAGTACTTC. This translates into CASTGTPETQYF. Looking up the rest from reference TRBV2 and TRBJ2-5 gives the full variable domain: EPEVTQTPSHQVTQMGQEVILRCVPISNHLYFYWYRQILGQKVEFLVSFYNNEISEKSEIFDDQFSVERPDGSNFTLKIRSTKLEDSAMYFCASTGTPETQYFGPGTRLLVL.

This chain connects TRBV27 to TRBJ2-7; the D is unclear. Trimming removed 4 bases from V and 5 bases from J, with 3 bases in between. Germline values: CDR1 MNHEY, CDR2 SMNVEV (reference sequence). This CDR3 is built from 10 residues. The CDR3 protein is CASSSNEQYF. The CDR3 DNA reads as TGTGCCAGCAGTTCGAACGAGCAGTACTTC.

The table lists this clone with a count of one. J is TRBJ1-1 and V is TRBV7-9; weak D call: TRBD1 (6 bases). The CDR3 covers 17 residues. The V and J ends lost 4 bases and 0 bases respectively, with 18 bases between them. Germline assignment: CDR1 SEHNR and CDR2 FQNEAQ (reference sequence). The CDR3 DNA sequence: TGTGCCAGCAGCTCACCAGGGGTGGGGGCAATGAACACTGAAGCTTTCTTT. This gives the protein CASSSPGVGAMNTEAFF.

In its sample, this clone was seen once. The chain combines TRBV11-2 with TRBJ1-6; D uncertain. The CDR3 contains 14 residues. V gave up 2 bases and J gave up 10 bases, with 12 bases separating them. Per germline, CDR1 SGHAT and CDR2 FQNNGV. In DNA form, the CDR3 reads TGTGCCAGCAGCTTACTCGGGGATCAGTCACCCCTCCACTTT. Translated: CASSLLGDQSPLHF.

V and J are TRBV9 and TRBJ1-6; D ambiguous. Trimming stripped 0 bases from V and 3 bases from J, with 10 bases between. The CDR3 runs to 16 residues. The germline V gene encodes CDR1 SGDLS and CDR2 YYNGEE. CDR3: CASSVGQEGYNSPLHF. CDR3 nucleotides: TGTGCCAGCAGCGTAGGGCAGGAGGGCTATAATTCACCCCTCCACTTT.

The chain recombines TRBV11-2 with TRBJ1-2; D perhaps matches TRBD1 (5 bases). Trimming cost V 4 bases and J 3 bases, with 18 bases left between them. There are 16 residues in the CDR3. Germline CDR1 and CDR2: SGHAT and FQNNGV. CDR3 residues: CASSSPRGRGDYGYTF. Here the CDR3 DNA reads TGTGCCAGCAGCTCCCCACGGGGGAGAGGGGACTATGGCTACACCTTC.

CDR3 nucleotide sequence: TGCGCCAGCAGCCAAGATCTCGGGACTAGCACCCAGTACTTC. Amino acids: CASSQDLGTSTQYF. The genes are TRBV4-1 and TRBJ2-5; the match to TRBD2 covers 9 bases. The CDR3 is made up of 14 amino acids. J was trimmed by 8 bases and V by 0 bases; bases with no gene match: 4. Per the germline V gene, CDR1 is MGHRA and CDR2 is YSYEKL.

The chain couples TRBV11-2 to TRBJ2-1, with 7 bases identical to TRBD2. The CDR3 runs to 16 residues. The J segment lost 8 bases and the V segment lost 0 bases, leaving 10 bases of the junction unmatched. CDR1 is SGHAT and CDR2 is FQNNGV in the germline V gene. CDR3: CASSLDLASGWDEQFF. For the CDR3, the DNA is TGTGCCAGCAGCTTAGATCTGGCTAGCGGTTGGGATGAGCAGTTCTTC.

The CDR3 DNA sequence: TGCGCCAGCAGCTTGTGGGGTGGGGCCCAAGAGACCCAGTACTTC. Its protein is CASSLWGGAQETQYF. The chain joins TRBV5-1 to TRBJ2-5; D possibly corresponds to TRBD1 (5 bases). CDR1 and CDR2 from the germline V gene are SGHRS and YFSETQ. The V end was cut by 1 base, the J end by 1 base, with 11 bases between. There are 15 residues in the CDR3.

This sequence joins TRBV5-4 and TRBJ1-2; D is unresolved. Per germline, CDR1 SGHNT and CDR2 YYREEE (reference sequence). The CDR3 runs to 14 residues. Between the trimmed V and J ends, which lost 4 bases and 4 bases, there was a span of 14 bases. The DNA for the CDR3 is TGTGCCAGCAGCGGGCAGAGCGCTCGCTATGGCTACACCTTC. Encoded protein: CASSGQSARYGYTF.

The chain is built from TRBV7-9 and TRBJ2-4, with D tentatively TRBD1 (7 bases). Germline V gives CDR1 SEHNR, CDR2 FQNEAQ (reference sequence). V lost 6 bases, J lost 3 bases, and 21 bases lay in between. The CDR3 runs 17 residues. The CDR3 reads CASSGARRGLGKNIQYF. CDR3 DNA sequence: TGTGCCAGCAGTGGAGCGAGGAGGGGGCTTGGCAAAAACATTCAGTACTTC.

In this sample, this clone turned up once. The chain couples TRBV28 to TRBJ2-7; D gene ambiguous. Trimming shortened V by 4 bases and J by 2 bases, and 15 bases separated the two germline ends. Germline lookup yields CDR1 MDHEN and CDR2 SYDVKM. The CDR3 has 15 amino acids. The CDR3 protein is CASSSTKTDTYEQYF. The CDR3 nucleotides are TGTGCCAGCAGTTCTACTAAAACTGATACCTACGAGCAGTACTTC.

V and J are TRBV6-6 and TRBJ2-2; 9 bases match TRBD1. J gave up 2 bases and V 6 bases, and 7 bases lay outside the gene matches. From germline, CDR1 is MNHNY and CDR2 SVGAGI (reference sequence). This CDR3 has 16 residues. The CDR3 coding sequence is TGTGCCAGCAGACCTCCGGGACAGGGTAACACCGGGGAGCTGTTTTTT. It yields the protein CASRPPGQGNTGELFF.

The CDR3, as DNA: TGTGCCAGCAGTGAAGCAAGGGGGGTGGGCACAGATACGCAGTATTTT. As protein: CASSEARGVGTDTQYF. V usage is TRBV6-1 and J usage is TRBJ2-3; D tentatively fits TRBD1 or TRBD2 (6 bases each). V was shortened by 0 bases and J by 1 base, with 11 bases between the two germline ends. Germline CDR1 is MNHNS and CDR2 is SASEGT. CDR3 size: 16 residues.

The chain is built from TRBV10-2 and TRBJ2-7, with 9 bases matching TRBD2. Germline CDR1 and CDR2: WSHSY and SAAADI. The CDR3 is made up of 14 amino acids. V shed 5 bases and J 0 bases; nucleotides not matched to a gene: 2. The CDR3 coding sequence is TGCGCCAGCAGTCAGCGGGAGGACTCCTACGAGCAGTACTTC. Its protein product is CASSQREDSYEQYF.

The chain uses TRBV7-8 and TRBJ2-7; 8 nucleotides align to TRBD1. This CDR3 comprises 16 residues. V dropped 2 bases and J dropped 5; count of bases not matched to a gene: 11. The germline V gene encodes CDR1 SGHVS and CDR2 FQNEAQ. In DNA form, the CDR3 reads TGTGCCAGCAGCTTAAATGGTGGACAGGGATTCAACGAGCAGTACTTC. Translating it yields CASSLNGGQGFNEQYF.

The V call is TRBV5-1, the J call TRBJ1-2; maybe TRBD1 (5 bases). Deletions cut 3 bases from V and 0 bases from J, with 9 bases between. The CDR3 sequence is 14 residues long. Germline lookup yields CDR1 SGHRS and CDR2 YFSETQ. CDR3: CASSSVTANYGYTF. The CDR3, as DNA: TGCGCCAGCAGCTCGGTGACAGCTAACTATGGCTACACCTTC.

This clone showed up just once. It is unclear where the CDR3 begins or ends on the DNA, so no DNA is shown, and the CDR3 is as TCRdb lists it. The chain is built from TRBV5-1 and TRBJ1-1. The CDR3 length is 14 residues, termini included. CDR1 and CDR2 (germline): SGHRS, YFSETQ. The CDR3 is CASSVGLGNLDSFF.

The chain employs TRBV19 and TRBJ1-3; 7 bases align to TRBD1. The CDR3 totals 13 residues. The V gene's germline CDR1 is LNHDA and CDR2 SQIVND (reference sequence). With 3 bases clipped from V and 7 bases from J, the junction kept 3 bases outside the gene matches. DNA of the CDR3: TGTGCCAGTAGTATGGACAGGTTCAACACCATATATTTT. Translation: CASSMDRFNTIYF.